The 2 T cell receptor beta chains listed next were all sequenced from one sample in a study of shared clonotypes between healthy human individuals. Libraries were prepared by immunoSEQ multiplex PCR; TCRdb keeps only in-frame clonotypes and omits some of them. The sample has more than 900,000 clones, about 80% seen once; the top ten hold 0.55% to 0.7%. The sample comprised memory CD4+ T cells from PBMCs. Described subset: CD45RA-negative fraction. These receptors were obtained from a man between 18 and 29 years old in good health. Some clones in this sample may be carry-over from other donors' samples.

The V call is TRBV29-1, the J call TRBJ1-4; D uncertain. The CDR3 totals 12 residues. Per the germline V gene, CDR1 is SQVTM and CDR2 is ANQGSEA. V lost 7 bases, J lost 5 bases, and 11 bases lay in between. The CDR3 DNA is TGCAGCGCCGCTGTTCCCAATGAAAAACTGTTTTTT. Protein product: CSAAVPNEKLFF.

The gene calls are TRBV28 and TRBJ1-2; the D gene is possibly TRBD1 (5 bases). The CDR3 contains 13 residues. Germline CDR1 MDHEN, CDR2 SYDVKM. The V end was cut by 5 bases, the J end by 3 bases, with 10 bases between. The CDR3 nucleotides are TGTGCCAGCAGTGAACAGGCTTACTATGGCTACACCTTC. This translates into CASSEQAYYGYTF.